This is a list of T cell receptor beta chains from one sample in a study of identical twins. One entry per CDR3 protein, called by TCRdb with MiXCR from the 5' RACE reads. The sample has approximately 530,000 distinct CDR3 sequences; around 24% are singletons. These data also featured in a second study, about yellow fever vaccine responses in identical twins.

The sample consisted of CD4+ T cells sorted from blood. The receptors originated from a woman in her late teens or twenties in good health. The CDR3 runs from the conserved cysteine through the conserved F or W. Each record gives: V gene, clone size, D gene, J gene, CDR3 protein, CDR3 DNA. D genes are given only for firm matches. Clone size is shown for a subset of rows, as once, few, many or a class of expanded clone.

TRBV20-1	.	.	TRBJ2-1	CSAWSTGHNEQFF	TGCAGTGCTTGGTCGACAGGCCACAATGAGCAGTTCTTC
TRBV6-1	.	TRBD1	TRBJ2-7	CASSVQGDSYEQYF	TGTGCCAGCAGTGTACAGGGGGACTCCTACGAGCAGTACTTC
TRBV5-1	.	.	TRBJ1-1	CASDIDGNTEAFF	TGCGCCAGCGATATCGACGGGAACACTGAAGCTTTCTTT
TRBV3-1	.	TRBD1	TRBJ2-7	CASSQATGGLPYYEQYF	TGTGCCAGCAGCCAAGCGACAGGGGGACTACCGTACTACGAGCAGTACTTC
TRBV28	few	.	TRBJ2-2	CASRSPRVAGELFF	TGTGCCAGCAGATCCCCCAGGGTGGCCGGGGAGCTGTTTTTT
TRBV12-3/TRBV12-4	few	TRBD2	TRBJ2-5	CASSPTGGRGETQYF	TGTGCCAGCAGTCCTACGGGGGGGCGGGGAGAGACCCAGTACTTC
TRBV6-1	few	TRBD1	TRBJ1-2	CASSDQPGTGVNYGYTF	TGTGCCAGCAGTGACCAGCCCGGGACAGGGGTTAACTATGGCTACACCTTC
TRBV18	.	.	TRBJ2-2	CASSPPVVAVNTGELFF	TGTGCCAGCTCACCACCGGTGGTAGCCGTGAACACCGGGGAGCTGTTTTTT
TRBV7-9	.	.	TRBJ2-3	CASSTSRVSTDTQYF	TGTGCCAGCAGCACCAGTCGTGTGAGCACAGATACGCAGTATTTT
TRBV5-1	many	TRBD1	TRBJ1-2	CASRDSHNYGYTF	TGCGCCAGCCGGGACAGTCACAACTATGGCTACACCTTC
TRBV20-1	few	.	TRBJ2-1	CSARGDSIGHHNEQFF	TGCAGTGCTAGAGGAGACTCCATAGGCCACCACAATGAGCAGTTCTTC
TRBV6-2/TRBV6-3	.	.	TRBJ2-1	CASSYPLSPYNEQFF	TGTGCCAGCAGTTATCCTCTCTCCCCCTACAATGAGCAGTTCTTC
TRBV12-3/TRBV12-4	few	TRBD1	TRBJ1-2	CASTAPTGVSYGYTF	TGTGCCAGCACCGCCCCGACAGGGGTTAGTTATGGCTACACCTTC
TRBV29-1	.	.	TRBJ2-1	CSVESTQADSYNEQFF	TGCAGCGTTGAGTCGACGCAGGCGGACTCCTACAATGAGCAGTTCTTC
TRBV4-2	few	.	TRBJ2-3	CASSPSEPTDTQYF	TGTGCCAGCAGCCCCTCCGAGCCCACAGATACGCAGTATTTT
TRBV12-3/TRBV12-4	few	.	TRBJ1-2	CASSFAPYAYGYTF	TGTGCCAGCAGTTTCGCACCCTACGCCTATGGCTACACCTTC
TRBV5-1	.	.	TRBJ1-1	CASSLASPGSEAFF	TGCGCCAGCAGCTTGGCATCGCCAGGTAGTGAAGCTTTCTTT
TRBV20-1	.	TRBD2	TRBJ2-3	CSARDLAGKSTDTQYF	TGCAGTGCTAGAGACTTAGCGGGCAAGAGCACAGATACGCAGTATTTT
TRBV5-1	few	TRBD1	TRBJ2-5	CASSLEMGQLGETQYF	TGCGCCAGCAGCTTGGAGATGGGACAGCTAGGGGAGACCCAGTACTTC
TRBV20-1	.	TRBD1	TRBJ2-2	CSAKGQGGTGELFF	TGCAGTGCGAAAGGACAGGGGGGCACCGGGGAGCTGTTTTTT
TRBV7-3	.	.	TRBJ2-1	CASSPAPEPRGEQFF	TGTGCCAGCAGCCCGGCCCCGGAACCCCGGGGTGAGCAGTTCTTC
TRBV10-3	many	.	TRBJ2-1	CAIRGAFSYNEQFF	TGTGCCATCAGGGGGGCCTTCTCCTACAATGAGCAGTTCTTC
TRBV29-1	few	.	TRBJ2-3	CSVEDRGSTDTQYF	TGCAGCGTTGAAGACAGGGGAAGCACAGATACGCAGTATTTT
TRBV6-4	.	.	TRBJ2-1	CASSDAPKNWAQQFF	TGTGCCAGCAGTGACGCTCCCAAAAATTGGGCTCAGCAGTTCTTC
TRBV7-8	few	TRBD2	TRBJ2-7	CASSRLAGEVQYF	TGTGCCAGCAGCAGACTAGCGGGAGAGGTGCAGTACTTC
TRBV6-1	few	.	TRBJ1-2	CASNHRTGTEKGYTF	TGTGCCAGCAACCATCGAACAGGGACGGAAAAAGGCTACACCTTC
TRBV7-9	.	.	TRBJ1-1	CASSSELEAFF	TGTGCCAGCAGCTCTGAACTTGAAGCTTTCTTT